The T cell receptor beta chain under discussion was sequenced for a study of T cell changes during pregnancy in multiple sclerosis. V was clipped by 4 bases and J by 6 bases; unmatched bases: 7. This CDR3 comprises 15 residues. The germline V gene has CDR1 SGHTA and CDR2 FQGTGA. Measured with immunoSEQ multiplex PCR; TCRdb has only the in-frame clones, and not every one. This sample carries about 48,000 clones, around 92% of them seen once, and the ten largest clones take 0.91%. This TCR was recovered from a female donor in good health, enrolled as a control in a pregnancy study. The sequences come from CD4+ T cells from peripheral blood mononuclear cells, collected in the second trimester of pregnancy. V usage is TRBV7-3 and J usage is TRBJ2-1, with 9 positions matching TRBD2. As DNA, the CDR3 is TGTGCCAGCAGCTCGATAGCGGGAGTTGCCAATGAGCAGTTCTTC. It yields the protein CASSSIAGVANEQFF.